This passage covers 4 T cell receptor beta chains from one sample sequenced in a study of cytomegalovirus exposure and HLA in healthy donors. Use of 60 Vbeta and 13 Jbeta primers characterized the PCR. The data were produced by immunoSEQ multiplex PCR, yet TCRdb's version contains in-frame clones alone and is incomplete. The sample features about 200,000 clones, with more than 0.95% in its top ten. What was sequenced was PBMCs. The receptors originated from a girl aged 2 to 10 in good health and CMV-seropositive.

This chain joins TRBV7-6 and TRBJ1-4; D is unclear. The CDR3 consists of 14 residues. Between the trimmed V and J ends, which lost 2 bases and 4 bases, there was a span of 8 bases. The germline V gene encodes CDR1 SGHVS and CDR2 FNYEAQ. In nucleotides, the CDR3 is TGTGCCAGCAGCTTAAGTCGTAGTAATGAAAAACTGTTTTTT. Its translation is CASSLSRSNEKLFF.

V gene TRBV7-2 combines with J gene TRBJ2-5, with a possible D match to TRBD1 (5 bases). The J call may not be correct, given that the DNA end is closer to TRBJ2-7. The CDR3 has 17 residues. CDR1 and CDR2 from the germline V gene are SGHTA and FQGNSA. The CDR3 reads CASSLRPLVGLDGEQYF. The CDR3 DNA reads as TGTGCCAGCAGCTTAAGACCGCTTGTGGGGCTAGATGGCGAGCAGTACTTC.

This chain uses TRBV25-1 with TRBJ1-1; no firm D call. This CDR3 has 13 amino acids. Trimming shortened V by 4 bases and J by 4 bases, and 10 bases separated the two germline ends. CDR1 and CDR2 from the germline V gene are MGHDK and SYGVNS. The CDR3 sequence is CASSVLLGTEAFF. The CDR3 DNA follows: TGTGCCAGCAGTGTTCTCCTCGGCACTGAAGCTTTCTTT.

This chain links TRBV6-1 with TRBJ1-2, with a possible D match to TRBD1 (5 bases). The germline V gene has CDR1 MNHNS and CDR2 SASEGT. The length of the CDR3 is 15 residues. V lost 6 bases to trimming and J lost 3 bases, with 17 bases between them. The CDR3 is CASRPDFLGDYGYTF. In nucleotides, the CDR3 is TGTGCCAGCAGGCCCGACTTTTTAGGGGACTATGGCTACACCTTC.